This T cell receptor (beta chain) stems from a study of OX40 agonist ivuxolimab in advanced cancers. Study information: Prior checkpoint blockade (anti-PD-1, anti-PD-L1 or anti-CTLA-4) was permitted; about 40% had it. Study-wide results and limits: Certain nonresponding patients likewise had low normalized T-cell clonal expansion. Antigen specificity of clonally expanded peripheral T cells was not established.

Trimming removed 4 bases from V and 7 bases from J, with 18 bases in between. CDR3 length: 15 amino acids. The V gene's germline CDR1 is SGDLS and CDR2 YYNGEE. TCRdb's table, derived via immunoSEQ multiplex PCR, lists solely in-frame clones and lacks some. The sample has around 20,000 clones; about 90% are singletons. Note on this clone: Antigen: not known.

This receptor was taken from an adult with an advanced solid tumor such as melanoma, head and neck, liver or kidney cancer. This specimen consisted of CD4+ or CD8+ T cells sorted from blood, obtained in a trial of the OX40 agonist ivuxolimab. The gene calls are TRBV9 and TRBJ2-1; possibly TRBD1 for D (6 bases). The CDR3 is CASSPEGVGRNEQFF. As DNA, the CDR3 is TGTGCCAGCAGCCCAGAGGGGGTAGGGAGAAATGAGCAGTTCTTC.